The clone carrying this T cell receptor (beta chain) was picked up a small number of times. Antigen: not known. The sample comes from a study of OX40 agonist ivuxolimab in advanced cancers. On the study more broadly: An agonistic anti-OX40 (CD134) antibody, ivuxolimab, was used to treat the patients. Those enrolled were approximately 83% male, with a mean age of roughly 62 years and ages from roughly 23 to 80.

Only in-frame clones appear in the TCRdb table, and some are missing; sequencing was by immunoSEQ multiplex PCR. The sample has about 88,000 clones; approximately 85% are singletons. Study-level points and caveats: At 0.1 to 3.0 mg/kg and by week 6, CD4+ and CD8+ T cells in the blood had expanded clonally. Low levels of normalized T-cell clonal expansion also appeared in some nonresponders.

The TCR comes from an adult with an advanced solid tumor such as melanoma, head and neck, liver or kidney cancer. Sample: CD4+ or CD8+ T cells sorted from blood, taken in a trial of the OX40 agonist ivuxolimab.

The CDR3 region has the DNA TGCGCCAGCAGCCTCACAGGGGTCCAGCCCCAGCATTTT. Translating it yields CASSLTGVQPQHF. The rearrangement joins TRBV5-1 to TRBJ1-5, with 7 positions matching TRBD1. This CDR3 region has 13 residues. J lost 7 bases, V lost 4 bases, and 5 bases had no gene match. Germline V lookup: CDR1 SGHRS, CDR2 YFSETQ.